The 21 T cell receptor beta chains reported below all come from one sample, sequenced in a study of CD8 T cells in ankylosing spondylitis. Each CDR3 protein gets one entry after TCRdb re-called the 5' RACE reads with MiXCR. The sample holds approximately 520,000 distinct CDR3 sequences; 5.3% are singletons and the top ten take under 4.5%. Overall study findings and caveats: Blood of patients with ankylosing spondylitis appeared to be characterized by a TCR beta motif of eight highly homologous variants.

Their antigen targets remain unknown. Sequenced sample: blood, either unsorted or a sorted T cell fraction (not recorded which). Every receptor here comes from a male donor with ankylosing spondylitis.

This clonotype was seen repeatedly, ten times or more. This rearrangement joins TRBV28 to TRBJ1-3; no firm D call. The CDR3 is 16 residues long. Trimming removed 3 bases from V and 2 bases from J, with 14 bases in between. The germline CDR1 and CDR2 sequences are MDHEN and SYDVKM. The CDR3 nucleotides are TGTGCCAGCAGTTTGCTTGGCCGGTCTGCTGGAAACACCATATATTTT. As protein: CASSLLGRSAGNTIYF. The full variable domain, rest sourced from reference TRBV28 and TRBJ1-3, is DVKVTQSSRYLVKRTGEKVFLECVQDMDHENMFWYRQDPGLGLRLIYFSYDVKMKEKGDIPEGYSVSREKKERFSLILESASTNQTSMYLCASSLLGRSAGNTIYFGEGSWLTVV.

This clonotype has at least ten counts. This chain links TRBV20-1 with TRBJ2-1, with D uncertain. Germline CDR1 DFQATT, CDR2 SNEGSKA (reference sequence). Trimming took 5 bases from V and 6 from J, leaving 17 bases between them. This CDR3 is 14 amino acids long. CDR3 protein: CSAFPRDPSNEQFF. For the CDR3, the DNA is TGCAGTGCTTTTCCCAGAGACCCATCCAATGAGCAGTTCTTC.

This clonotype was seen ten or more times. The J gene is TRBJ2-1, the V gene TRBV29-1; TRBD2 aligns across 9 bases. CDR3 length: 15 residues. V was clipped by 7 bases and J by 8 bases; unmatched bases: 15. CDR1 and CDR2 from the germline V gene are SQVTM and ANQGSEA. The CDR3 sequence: CSARHPGLASYEQFF. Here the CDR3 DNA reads TGCAGCGCTCGCCACCCGGGACTAGCTTCTTATGAGCAGTTCTTC.

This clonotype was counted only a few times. CDR3 region: CASSPVGHYEQYF. DNA for the CDR3: TGTGCCAGCAGTCCGGTGGGCCACTACGAGCAGTACTTC. The chain uses TRBV6-1 and TRBJ2-7, with D uncertain. Germline CDR1 and CDR2: MNHNS and SASEGT. The CDR3 length is 13 residues. V was pared by 5 bases and J by 3 bases, with 11 bases between.

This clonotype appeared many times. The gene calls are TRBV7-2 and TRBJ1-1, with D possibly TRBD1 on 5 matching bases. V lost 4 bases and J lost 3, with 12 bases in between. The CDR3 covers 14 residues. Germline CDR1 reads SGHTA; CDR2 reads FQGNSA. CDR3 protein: CASSSPGRHTEAFF. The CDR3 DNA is TGTGCCAGCAGCTCTCCGGGACGGCACACTGAAGCTTTCTTT.

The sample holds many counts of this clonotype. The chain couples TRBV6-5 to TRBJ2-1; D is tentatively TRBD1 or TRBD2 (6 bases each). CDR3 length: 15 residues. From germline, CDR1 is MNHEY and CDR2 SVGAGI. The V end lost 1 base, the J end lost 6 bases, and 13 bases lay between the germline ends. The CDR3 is CASSYWGAGGNEQFF. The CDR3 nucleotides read TGTGCCAGCAGTTACTGGGGGGCCGGGGGCAATGAGCAGTTCTTC.

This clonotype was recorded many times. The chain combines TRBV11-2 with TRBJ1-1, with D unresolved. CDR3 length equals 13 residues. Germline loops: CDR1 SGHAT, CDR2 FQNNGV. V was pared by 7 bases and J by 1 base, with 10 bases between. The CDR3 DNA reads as TGTGCCAGCACCCTGACAACGAACACTGAAGCTTTCTTT. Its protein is CASTLTTNTEAFF.

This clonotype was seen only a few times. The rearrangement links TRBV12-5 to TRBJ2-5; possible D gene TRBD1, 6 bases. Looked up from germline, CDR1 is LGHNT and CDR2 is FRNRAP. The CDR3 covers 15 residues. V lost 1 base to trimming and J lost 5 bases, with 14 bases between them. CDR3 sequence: CASGLGIGGAETQYF. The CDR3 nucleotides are TGTGCTAGTGGTTTGGGTATAGGGGGAGCGGAGACCCAGTACTTC. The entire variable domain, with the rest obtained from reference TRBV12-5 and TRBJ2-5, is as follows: DARVTQTPRHKVTEMGQEVTMRCQPILGHNTVFWYRQTMMQGLELLAYFRNRAPLDDSGMPKDRFSAEMPDATLATLKIQPSEPRDSAVYFCASGLGIGGAETQYFGPGTRLLVL.

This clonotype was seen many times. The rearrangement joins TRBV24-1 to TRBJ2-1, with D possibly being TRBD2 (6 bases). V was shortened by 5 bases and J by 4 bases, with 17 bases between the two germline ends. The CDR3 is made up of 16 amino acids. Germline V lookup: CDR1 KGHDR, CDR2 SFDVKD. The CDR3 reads CATSAYPGTGYNEQFF. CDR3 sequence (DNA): TGTGCCACCAGTGCTTACCCCGGGACTGGATACAATGAGCAGTTCTTC.

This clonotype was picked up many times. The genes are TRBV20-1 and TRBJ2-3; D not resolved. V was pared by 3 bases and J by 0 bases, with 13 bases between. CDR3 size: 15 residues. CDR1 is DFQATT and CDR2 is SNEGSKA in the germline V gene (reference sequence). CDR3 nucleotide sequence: TGCAGTGCTAGCCCGTATACCGCTAGCACAGATACGCAGTATTTT. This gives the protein CSASPYTASTDTQYF.

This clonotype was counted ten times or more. CDR3: CASSHRPRFLGTGGRNEQFF. The CDR3, as DNA: TGTGCCAGCAGCCATCGACCGCGGTTCCTTGGGACAGGGGGAAGGAATGAGCAGTTCTTC. V gene TRBV12-3 or TRBV12-4 combines with J gene TRBJ2-1; 11 nucleotides line up with TRBD1. The CDR3 spans 20 residues. The J segment lost 7 bases and the V segment lost 6 bases, leaving 23 bases of the junction unmatched.

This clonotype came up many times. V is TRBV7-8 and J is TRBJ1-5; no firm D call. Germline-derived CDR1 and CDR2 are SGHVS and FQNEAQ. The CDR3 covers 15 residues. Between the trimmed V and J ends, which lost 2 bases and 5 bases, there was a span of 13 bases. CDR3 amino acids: CASSLRVVSDQPQHF. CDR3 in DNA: TGTGCCAGCAGCTTAAGGGTGGTCTCGGATCAGCCCCAGCATTTT.

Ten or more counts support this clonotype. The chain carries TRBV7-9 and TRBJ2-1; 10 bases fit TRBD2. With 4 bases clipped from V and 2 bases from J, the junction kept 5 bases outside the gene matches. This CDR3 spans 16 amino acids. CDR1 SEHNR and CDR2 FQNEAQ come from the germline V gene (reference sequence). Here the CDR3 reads CASSSQTSGPYNEQFF. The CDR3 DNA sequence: TGTGCCAGCAGCTCCCAGACTAGCGGGCCCTACAATGAGCAGTTCTTC. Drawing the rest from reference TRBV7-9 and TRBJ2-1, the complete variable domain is DTGVSQNPRHKITKRGQNVTFRCDPISEHNRLYWYRQTLGQGPEFLTYFQNEAQLEKSRLLSDRFSAERPKGSFSTLEIQRTEQGDSAMYLCASSSQTSGPYNEQFFGPGTRLTVL.

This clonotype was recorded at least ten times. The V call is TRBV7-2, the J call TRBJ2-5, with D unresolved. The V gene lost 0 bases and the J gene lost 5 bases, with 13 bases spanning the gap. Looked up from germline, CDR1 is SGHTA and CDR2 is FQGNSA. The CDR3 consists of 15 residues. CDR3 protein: CASSLALLPVETQYF. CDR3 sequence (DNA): TGTGCCAGCAGCTTAGCCCTCCTACCCGTGGAGACCCAGTACTTC.

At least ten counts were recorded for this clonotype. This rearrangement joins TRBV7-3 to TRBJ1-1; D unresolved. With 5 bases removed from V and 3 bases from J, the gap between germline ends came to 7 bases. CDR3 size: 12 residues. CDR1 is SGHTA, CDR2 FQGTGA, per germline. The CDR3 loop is CASSRGDTEAFF. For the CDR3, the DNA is TGTGCCAGCAGCCGAGGAGACACTGAAGCTTTCTTT.

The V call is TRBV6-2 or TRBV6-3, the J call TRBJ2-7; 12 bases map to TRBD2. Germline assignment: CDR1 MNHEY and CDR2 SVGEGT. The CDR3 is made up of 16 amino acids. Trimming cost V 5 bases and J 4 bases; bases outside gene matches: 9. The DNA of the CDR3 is TGTGCCAGCAGTCGTGAACCGGGACTAGCGGGTTACGAGCAGTACTTC. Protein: CASSREPGLAGYEQYF.

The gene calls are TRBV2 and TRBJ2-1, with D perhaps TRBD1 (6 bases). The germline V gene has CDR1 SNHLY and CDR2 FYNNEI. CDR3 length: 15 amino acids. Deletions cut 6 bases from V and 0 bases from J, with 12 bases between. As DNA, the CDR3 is TGTGCCAGCAGCCCAATCAGGGGCTCCTACAATGAGCAGTTCTTC. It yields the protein CASSPIRGSYNEQFF.

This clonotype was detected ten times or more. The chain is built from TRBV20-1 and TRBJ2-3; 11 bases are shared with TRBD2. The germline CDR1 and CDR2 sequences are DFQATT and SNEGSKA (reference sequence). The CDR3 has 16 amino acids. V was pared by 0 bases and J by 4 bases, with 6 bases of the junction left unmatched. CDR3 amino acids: CSARDPSGRYADTQYF. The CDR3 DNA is TGCAGTGCTAGAGATCCTAGCGGGAGGTACGCAGATACGCAGTATTTT.

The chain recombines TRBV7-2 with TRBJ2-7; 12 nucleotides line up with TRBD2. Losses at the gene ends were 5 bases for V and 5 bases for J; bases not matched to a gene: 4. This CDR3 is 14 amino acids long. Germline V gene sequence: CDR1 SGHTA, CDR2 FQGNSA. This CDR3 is CASSPSGGADEQYF. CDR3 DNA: TGTGCCAGCAGCCCTAGCGGGGGGGCCGACGAGCAGTACTTC.

CDR3 region: CASSLSVRGYQETQYF. The CDR3 DNA reads as TGTGCCAGCAGTTTATCGGTCAGGGGGTACCAAGAGACCCAGTACTTC. This chain links TRBV27 with TRBJ2-5, with 7 positions matching TRBD1. The V segment lost 0 bases and the J segment 0 bases; nucleotides outside the gene matches: 4. CDR1 is MNHEY and CDR2 is SMNVEV in the germline V gene (reference sequence). The length of the CDR3 is 16 residues.

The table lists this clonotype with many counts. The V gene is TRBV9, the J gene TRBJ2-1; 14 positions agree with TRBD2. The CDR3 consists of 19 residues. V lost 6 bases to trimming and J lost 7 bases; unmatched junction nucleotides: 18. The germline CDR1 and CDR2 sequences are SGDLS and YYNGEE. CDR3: CASTPGLAGEPKTGNEQFF. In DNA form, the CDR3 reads TGTGCCAGCACCCCGGGACTAGCGGGGGAACCTAAAACCGGGAATGAGCAGTTCTTC.